This T cell receptor (beta chain) is drawn from a study of shared clonotypes between healthy human individuals (TCRdb year 2020). Some background on the complete study: Three men and a couple of women, aged 18 to 49 years, made up the cohort. For each donor, three plates each were used for CD4 naive and CD4 memory, two plates were used for CD8 naive, and one plate was used for CD8 memory. The study deeply sequenced blood TCR repertoires of about 5 healthy adults to estimate repertoire size and the extent of clonotype sharing between individuals. To increase sequencing depth and limit assay-specific biases, TCR repertoire library preparation and sequencing were carried out by different laboratories using diverse techniques. Per donor, leukapheresis produced somewhere between about 0.94 and 9.5 billion PBMCs. The full study reports these points: Incomplete sequencing was indicated by rarefaction of sorted-subset datasets, despite the large sequencing depth. Naive subsets generally had larger estimated clonotype richness than memory subsets did. Compared with non-shared clonotypes, the clonotypes found in all four sorted-subset donors had higher generation probabilities. When a few donors were compared, the shared fraction of clonotypes was approximately 5% for naive CD4, 3% to 4% for naive CD8, more than 2% for memory CD4, and 0.3% to 0.5% for memory CD8. Sampling was limited to blood, and TCR repertoires in tissue likely differ from TCR repertoires in blood. Pairwise subsampling indicated that sequencing depth was expected to affect the degree of clonotype sharing among donors. Because the study included a small number of donors, the genetic and exposure-history diversity represented was limited.

This clone was seen a single time. It lacks a known antigen. No qualities accompany the bases; no much larger clone lies one base away. In the germline V gene, CDR1 corresponds to SGHRS and CDR2 to YFSETQ. Deletion took 3 bases off V and 0 bases off J, with a span of 9 bases between the germline ends. The CDR3 holds 14 amino acids from the cysteine to the phenylalanine. Only the CDR3 part of the read is kept: 42 bases, read in frame from the first base. Using the deep immunoSEQ assay, TCR CDR3 regions were amplified from genomic DNA by multiplex PCR. Extracted genomic DNA from each cell subset was spread evenly across all wells of several immunoSEQ 96-well plates, with each plate serving as a replicate. For sorted subsets, around 200 ng genomic DNA, equal to tens of thousands of T cell genomes, was loaded into each replicate PCR. Purified libraries were quantified with a Qubit 3.0 fluorometer, sized on a Bioanalyzer 2100, and re-quantified with the KAPA Library Quantification kit. A separate single-read 150-cycle Illumina NextSeq 550 flow cell was used to sequence each immunoSEQ 96-well plate. From the authors' description of their analysis: The immunoSEQ output contained only junctional sequences without quality scores, so filtering could not match that applied to full-length reads. Sequences were annotated with PyIR, a Python wrapper for IgBLAST v1.9, and V/J genes and CDR3 were assigned using IMGT germline references. Any read was removed if the V/J assignment was weak (E-value above 1e-6), the CDR3 was missing, or the read contained stop codons, out-of-frame junctions, or ambiguous translated residues. A V3J clonotype was defined by an identical inferred V gene, J gene, and CDR3 amino acid sequence. Percentage overlap between repertoires was calculated by dividing the number of shared unique clonotypes by the size of the smaller repertoire. Repertoire richness was assessed with RTK rarefaction, the Chao1 estimator, and Recon v2.1 estimates of unobserved clonotypes. Generation probabilities were computed with OLGA for all TCRbeta clonotypes obtained by the gDNA method from a handful of donors. Held by TCRdb, this immuneACCESS table contains in-frame sequences only and omits some clones. Under half of the omission traces to an unresolved V gene where checked; the cause of the rest is unknown. That table is the source of V, J and clone size, and D and trimming were worked out from the DNA. This sample lists 2,500,000 or so clones; around 90% were detected once. 0.11% to 0.15% of the sample comes from the top ten.

The donors were healthy, HIV-negative adults who had no recently reported acute infections or vaccinations. All donors were Caucasian adults living in Nashville, Tennessee, USA. CD4+ T cells were enriched by magnetic negative selection, after which naive cells were positively selected on CD45RA and the negative fraction was taken as the memory subset. Blood was obtained by leukapheresis, after which PBMCs were separated by Ficoll-Histopaque density gradient centrifugation and cryopreserved in liquid nitrogen vapor phase. Purity and quantity of every magnetically sorted T cell population were checked by analytical flow cytometry. From each sorted fraction, genomic DNA was isolated and quantified by UV absorbance on a Nanodrop 2000c.

Sequenced material: naive CD4+ T cells sorted from blood. The sample's cell subset or site label, in plain terms: CD45RA+ positively selected. This receptor was taken from a man between 18 and 35 years old in good health. In this chain, TRBV5-1 is recombined with TRBJ1-1, and possibly TRBD1, on 5 matching bases. The CDR3 reads CASSSTVMNTEAFF. The sequenced DNA is TGCGCCAGCAGCTCGACAGTCATGAACACTGAAGCTTTCTTT.